This T cell receptor beta chain is from a study of CD8 T cells in Susac syndrome. Germline V lookup: CDR1 DFQATT, CDR2 SNEGSKA (reference sequence). The CDR3 runs 12 residues. Between the trimmed V and J ends, which lost 5 bases and 1 base, there was a span of 8 bases. The RNA input was about 0.45 to 1 ug, and it was reverse transcribed with random hexamers. Across 54 Vbeta and 13 Jbeta, immunoSEQ multiplex PCR amplified TCR beta CDR3. TCRdb ran MiXCR on the immunoSEQ multiplex PCR reads and lists one entry per CDR3 protein. The sample lists around 130,000 distinct CDR3 sequences, around 91% seen once, with under 0.25% in the top ten. Sequencing of TCR beta was performed on blood CD8+ T cells and on blood CD4+ T cells. Treatment-naive patients with stable or active relapsing-remitting disease were the multiple sclerosis controls. The CD8+ and CD4+ T cells were isolated magnetically using a negative isolation approach, whereas the TEMRA cells were enriched by FACS.

Sequencing was performed on CD8+ T cells from PBMCs. The rearrangement links TRBV20-1 to TRBJ1-1; D uncertain. This TCR was recovered from a human donor with multiple sclerosis. This CDR3 reads CSAPPGNTEAFF. DNA for the CDR3: TGCAGTGCTCCCCCGGGGAACACTGAAGCTTTCTTT.